A selection of T cell receptor beta chains follows, all from one sample in a study of tumor-infiltrating lymphocytes in primary liver carcinoma. Using its own MiXCR run on the multiplex PCR reads, TCRdb lists one record per CDR3 protein. The data show approximately 330,000 distinct CDR3 sequences, about two thirds seen once. Sequenced material: peripheral blood. Receptors were obtained from a man aged 40-55 years with primary liver carcinoma and hepatitis B virus infection. Both conserved end residues are part of each CDR3. The D gene is left open where the match is weak. Some rows mark clone size as missing; the rest say once, few, many or name a class of expanded clone.

NA,NA,TRBJ1-2,TRBV10-3,TGTGCCATCAGCCGCCCGGACAGCTCTAATTGCTACACCTTC,CAISRPDSSNCYTF
TRBD1,NA,TRBJ1-3,TRBV6-6,TGTGCCTGCAGTTACTCGGACAGGAATGGAAACACCATATATTTT,CACSYSDRNGNTIYF
TRBD1,NA,TRBJ2-7,TRBV6-5,TGTGCCGGCAGTTACCGGACAGGGGCCAACGAGCAGTACTTC,CAGSYRTGANEQYF
TRBD2,many,TRBJ2-3,TRBV29-1,TGCAGCGTCCAGCTAGCGGGACCAGATACGCAGTATTTT,CSVQLAGPDTQYF
NA,NA,TRBJ2-1,TRBV6-2/TRBV6-3,TGTACCAGCAGCCCTAGTGGTAGGGCCACCAATGAGCAGTTCTTC,CTSSPSGRATNEQFF
NA,many,TRBJ2-5,TRBV11-2,TGTGCCAGCAGCTCGGAGGAAGGAGAGACCCAGTACTTC,CASSSEEGETQYF
NA,NA,TRBJ2-7,TRBV11-2,TGTGCCAGCAGCTTTGATTTTGGTGGATGGAAGCAGTACTTC,CASSFDFGGWKQYF
NA,NA,TRBJ2-7,TRBV5-6,TGTTCCAGCAGCTTGGAGGCTAGCTCCCATTACGAGCAGTACTTC,CSSSLEASSHYEQYF
NA,many,TRBJ1-1,TRBV11-2,TGTGCCAGCAGCAAAAGGTTGGGACTAAGGATGAACACTGAAGCTTTCTTT,CASSKRLGLRMNTEAFF
NA,NA,TRBJ1-1,TRBV9,TGTGCCAGCAGCGTAGATGCGGGAAGGACTGAAGCTTTCTTT,CASSVDAGRTEAFF
TRBD2,NA,TRBJ2-2,TRBV6-1,TGTGCCAGCAGCGCGGGGGGTTCGGGTATCGGGGAGCTGTTTTTT,CASSAGGSGIGELFF
TRBD2,NA,TRBJ2-3,TRBV10-3,TGTGCCATCAGTGAGCCGGCTTTAGGGGAGGGGGATACGCAGTATTTT,CAISEPALGEGDTQYF
NA,NA,TRBJ1-3,TRBV11-2,TGTGTCAGCAGCCTACTCAATGGAAACACCATATATTTT,CVSSLLNGNTIYF
NA,NA,TRBJ2-1,TRBV24-1,TGTGCCACCAGTGACCCGGCCCTAAATGAGCAGTTCTTC,CATSDPALNEQFF
TRBD2,once,TRBJ2-1,TRBV28,TGTGCCAGCAGTTCGGGCCCCCTAGCGGGAGTTGTTGATGAGCAGTTCTTC,CASSSGPLAGVVDEQFF